The 31 T cell receptor beta chains reported below all come from one sample, sequenced in a study of blood T cell repertoires in COVID-19 (dated by TCRdb to about 2020). Library construction relied on the immunoSEQ multiplex PCR assay. The clones in this table, taken by TCRdb from immuneACCESS, are in-frame only. Not every clone is retained; where verified, under half of the shortfall comes from an unresolved V gene, and the cause of the rest is unknown. The sample has 350,000 or so clones on record, more than 85% of them singletons. Together, the top ten hold 0.9% to 1.2% of the sample. The sample comprised PBMCs or T cells enriched from blood (not recorded which). These receptors were collected from a woman aged 25 to 39 who had recovered from COVID-19.

J is TRBJ2-2 and V is TRBV4-3; TRBD1 might be the D (6 bases). V gave up 0 bases and J gave up 3 bases, with 23 bases separating them. The CDR3 totals 20 residues. Germline-derived CDR1 and CDR2 are LGHNA and YSLEER. The CDR3 is CASSQDMGNPGVFDTGELFF. For the CDR3, the DNA is TGCGCCAGCAGCCAAGATATGGGAAATCCAGGGGTGTTTGACACCGGGGAGCTGTTTTTT.

DNA for the CDR3: TGTGCCAGCACCCTCGGAGGGGCTGGTTCACCCCTCCACTTT. It specifies CASTLGGAGSPLHF. J is TRBJ1-6 and V is TRBV28; TRBD1 is a possible D gene (5 bases). The CDR3 runs to 14 residues. Trimming removed 7 bases at V and 9 bases at J, with 16 bases between. Germline V gene sequence: CDR1 MDHEN, CDR2 SYDVKM.

The genes are TRBV7-8 and TRBJ1-6; D call uncertain. CDR1 is SGHVS, CDR2 FQNEAQ, per germline. The ends were cut back, 0 bases at V and 11 bases at J, with 17 bases in the middle. The length of the CDR3 is 16 residues. The CDR3 spells CASSLARGLFRAPLHF. DNA of the CDR3: TGTGCCAGCAGCTTAGCGCGGGGTTTGTTTCGAGCACCCCTCCACTTT. The variable domain in full, with the rest retrieved from reference TRBV7-8 and TRBJ1-6, is GAGVSQSPRYKVAKRGQDVALRCDPISGHVSLFWYQQALGQGPEFLTYFQNEAQLDKSGLPSDRFFAERPEGSVSTLKIQRTQQEDSAVYLCASSLARGLFRAPLHFGNGTRLTVT.

V is TRBV9 and J is TRBJ2-3, with 13 bases identical to TRBD2. Trimming cost V 0 bases and J 4 bases; bases outside gene matches: 5. The CDR3 runs to 17 residues. Germline assignment: CDR1 SGDLS and CDR2 YYNGEE. CDR3 sequence reads: CASSVAPTSGGSDTQYF. The CDR3 DNA reads as TGTGCCAGCAGCGTAGCCCCGACTAGCGGGGGGTCAGATACGCAGTATTTT.

The chain carries TRBV24-1 and TRBJ1-4; 8 nucleotides match TRBD1. Germline V lookup: CDR1 KGHDR, CDR2 SFDVKD. The CDR3 has 13 amino acids. V lost 8 bases, J lost 7 bases, and 5 bases stayed unmatched. DNA for the CDR3: TGTGCCACCAACAGGGGGAGGGGTGAAAAACTGTTTTTT. This translates into CATNRGRGEKLFF.

The chain has TRBV2 and TRBJ2-7; 8 bases fit TRBD1. In germline, CDR1 is SNHLY, CDR2 FYNNEI. The CDR3 has 15 amino acids. With V trimmed by 5 bases and J by 2 bases, 8 bases remained unmatched. The CDR3 nucleotides read TGTGCCAGCAGTCCTAGGACAGGGCCCCCCTACGAGCAGTACTTC. It codes for CASSPRTGPPYEQYF.

This chain links TRBV18 with TRBJ1-1, with 9 bases identical to TRBD1. CDR1 and CDR2 from the germline V gene are KGHSH and LQKENI. This CDR3 contains 16 residues. V was clipped by 3 bases and J by 4 bases; unmatched bases: 9. Here the CDR3 reads CASSPFTGGEGTEAFF. Here the CDR3 DNA reads TGTGCCAGCTCACCCTTCACAGGGGGCGAGGGCACTGAAGCTTTCTTT. The whole variable domain, remainder taken from reference TRBV18 and TRBJ1-1, is NAGVMQNPRHLVRRRGQEARLRCSPMKGHSHVYWYRQLPEEGLKFMVYLQKENIIDESGMPKERFSAEFPKEGPSILRIQQVVRGDSAAYFCASSPFTGGEGTEAFFGQGTRLTVV.

The chain recombines TRBV5-1 with TRBJ1-4; a weak D match, TRBD1 (6 bases). This CDR3 spans 14 amino acids. Germline CDR1 SGHRS, CDR2 YFSETQ. V lost 0 bases and J 8 bases, leaving 11 bases between the germline ends. CDR3 amino acids: CASSLVGAGEKLFF. CDR3 in DNA: TGCGCCAGCAGCTTGGTGGGGGCCGGCGAAAAACTGTTTTTT.

This sequence joins TRBV5-8 and TRBJ1-2; the match to TRBD1 covers 12 bases. CDR1 is SGHTS and CDR2 is YDEGEE in the germline V gene. V lost 2 bases, J lost 4 bases, and 18 bases stayed unmatched. CDR3 length: 20 residues. This chain's CDR3 is CASSFEAGTGGRGVVYGYTF. The CDR3, as DNA: TGTGCCAGCAGCTTCGAAGCCGGGACAGGGGGCAGGGGCGTAGTCTATGGCTACACCTTC. The variable domain in full, completed from reference TRBV5-8 and TRBJ1-2, reads EAGVTQSPTHLIKTRGQQATLRCSPISGHTSVYWYQQALGLGLQFLLWYDEGEERNRGNFPPRFSGRQFPNYSSELNVNALELEDSALYLCASSFEAGTGGRGVVYGYTFGSGTRLTVV.

V is TRBV6-5 and J is TRBJ1-1; perhaps TRBD1 as D (6 bases). Germline V CDR1 and CDR2: MNHEY, SVGAGI. V was trimmed by 7 bases and J by 6 bases, leaving 15 bases between them. The CDR3 extends over 13 amino acids. CDR3 DNA: TGTGCCAGCAAATGGACGGGGGGGCCTGAAGCTTTCTTT. This translates into CASKWTGGPEAFF.

V is TRBV5-1 and J is TRBJ2-7; tentatively, D is TRBD2 (7 bases). V was shortened by 0 bases and J by 7 bases, with 17 bases between the two germline ends. This CDR3 is built from 15 residues. CDR1 SGHRS and CDR2 YFSETQ come from the germline V gene. The CDR3 DNA is TGCGCCAGCAGCTTGGTTTCCGGCGGGGGACAAGAGCAGTACTTC. Its translation: CASSLVSGGGQEQYF. Looking up the rest from reference TRBV5-1 and TRBJ2-7 gives the full variable domain: KAGVTQTPRYLIKTRGQQVTLSCSPISGHRSVSWYQQTPGQGLQFLFEYFSETQRNKGNFPGRFSGRQFSNSRSEMNVSTLELGDSALYLCASSLVSGGGQEQYFGPGTRLTVT.

The rearrangement uses TRBV2 and TRBJ1-1, with a possible D match to TRBD1 (5 bases). The CDR3 has 16 amino acids. Trimming pared 8 bases from V and 3 bases from J, leaving 22 bases between. Germline CDR1 is SNHLY and CDR2 is FYNNEI. CDR3 protein: CASQDPRGGVDTEAFF. The CDR3 bases are TGTGCCAGCCAAGACCCCCGGGGGGGAGTGGACACTGAAGCTTTCTTT.

The rearrangement joins TRBV27 to TRBJ2-1, with 11 bases that match TRBD2. Germline V gene data show CDR1 as MNHEY and CDR2 as SMNVEV (reference sequence). V lost 6 bases to trimming and J lost 8 bases; unmatched junction nucleotides: 12. The length of the CDR3 is 16 residues. Here the CDR3 DNA reads TGTGCCAGCAGCTCGACCGGGACTAGCGGAATCCATGAGCAGTTCTTC. Translated, it gives CASSSTGTSGIHEQFF.

V gene TRBV7-2 combines with J gene TRBJ2-3; 7 bases map to TRBD1. V lost 5 bases to trimming and J lost 0 bases; unmatched junction nucleotides: 2. The CDR3 is 14 residues long. Germline V gene data show CDR1 as SGHTA and CDR2 as FQGNSA. The CDR3 loop is CASSRTGSTDTQYF. The CDR3 region has the DNA TGTGCCAGCAGCCGGACAGGTAGCACAGATACGCAGTATTTT.

J is TRBJ2-7 and V is TRBV4-1; D possibly corresponds to TRBD2 (6 bases). This CDR3 comprises 15 residues. V lost 1 base and J lost 2, with 12 bases in between. The V gene's germline CDR1 is MGHRA and CDR2 YSYEKL. As DNA, the CDR3 is TGCGCCAGCAGCCAAGTGGGGGGAGATACCTACGAGCAGTACTTC. It yields the protein CASSQVGGDTYEQYF.

This clone was recorded once. The CDR3 DNA reads TGTGCCAGCAGCGTAACCGGGGGGGCCTACAATGAGCAGTTCTTC. Translation: CASSVTGGAYNEQFF. The chain carries TRBV9 and TRBJ2-1, with 8 bases identical to TRBD2. The ends lost 1 base at V and 2 bases at J; junction bases unmatched: 2. The CDR3 contains 15 residues. Per germline, CDR1 SGDLS and CDR2 YYNGEE.

The rearrangement uses TRBV11-3 and TRBJ2-7; 9 nucleotides align to TRBD1. After removal of 5 bases from V and 6 bases from J, the junction contained 8 bases not matched to a gene. Germline values: CDR1 SGHNT, CDR2 YENEEA. The CDR3 consists of 14 residues. In DNA, the CDR3 is TGTGCCAGCAGCCTCCCCGGGACAGGGCGCGAGCAGTACTTC. It yields the protein CASSLPGTGREQYF.

This chain uses TRBV14 with TRBJ1-2; unclear D gene. CDR1 and CDR2 from the germline V gene are SGHDN and FVKESK. The CDR3 is 14 amino acids. V was pared by 8 bases and J by 0 bases, with 13 bases between. The CDR3 protein is CASAGSRSNYGYTF. In DNA, the CDR3 is TGTGCCAGCGCGGGAAGTCGATCTAACTATGGCTACACCTTC.

The chain couples TRBV27 to TRBJ2-7; TRBD1 matches at 9 bases. Germline V CDR1 and CDR2: MNHEY, SMNVEV (reference sequence). V shed 0 bases and J 2 bases; nucleotides not matched to a gene: 2. The CDR3 spans 15 residues. CDR3 loop: CASSLSGTGTYEQYF. In nucleotides, the CDR3 is TGTGCCAGCAGTTTATCCGGGACAGGGACCTACGAGCAGTACTTC.

V usage is TRBV14 and J usage is TRBJ2-3; a possible D gene is TRBD1 (5 bases). Looked up from germline, CDR1 is SGHDN and CDR2 is FVKESK. The germline V and J ends were trimmed by 6 bases and 1 base, with 11 bases remaining between them. This CDR3 region has 14 residues. CDR3 sequence (DNA): TGTGCCAGCAGAGCAGGGCTGGGCACAGATACGCAGTATTTT. This sequence encodes CASRAGLGTDTQYF. Complete variable domain (other parts from reference TRBV14 and TRBJ2-3): EAGVTQFPSHSVIEKGQTVTLRCDPISGHDNLYWYRRVMGKEIKFLLHFVKESKQDESGMPNNRFLAERTGGTYSTLKVQPAELEDSGVYFCASRAGLGTDTQYFGPGTRLTVL.

The chain links TRBV5-1 to TRBJ2-7; a possible D gene is TRBD2 (5 bases). CDR1 SGHRS and CDR2 YFSETQ come from the germline V gene. This CDR3 spans 14 amino acids. V shed 4 bases and J shed 3 bases, with 14 bases lying between them. CDR3 loop: CASSPPEGLYEQYF. CDR3 DNA sequence: TGCGCCAGCAGCCCCCCAGAGGGCCTCTACGAGCAGTACTTC. Filled out from reference TRBV5-1 and TRBJ2-7, the complete variable domain reads KAGVTQTPRYLIKTRGQQVTLSCSPISGHRSVSWYQQTPGQGLQFLFEYFSETQRNKGNFPGRFSGRQFSNSRSEMNVSTLELGDSALYLCASSPPEGLYEQYFGPGTRLTVT.

This sequence joins TRBV20-1 and TRBJ1-5; 10 bases are shared with TRBD1. This CDR3 region has 16 residues. The ends lost 3 bases at V and 8 bases at J; junction bases unmatched: 13. CDR1 and CDR2 from the germline V gene are DFQATT and SNEGSKA (reference sequence). CDR3 sequence reads: CSASNPGTGVLEPQHF. Here the CDR3 DNA reads TGCAGTGCTAGTAATCCCGGGACAGGGGTTTTGGAGCCCCAGCATTTT.

The chain uses TRBV7-2 and TRBJ1-2; 9 bases are shared with TRBD1. The germline V gene has CDR1 SGHTA and CDR2 FQGNSA. The CDR3 has 14 residues. J was trimmed by 6 bases and V by 1 base; bases with no gene match: 3. The DNA for the CDR3 is TGTACCAGCAGCTTAGGGGGACAGGGACATGGCTACACCTTC. It specifies CTSSLGGQGHGYTF.

V and J are TRBV5-1 and TRBJ1-4, with a possible D match to TRBD1 (6 bases). Looked up from germline, CDR1 is SGHRS and CDR2 is YFSETQ. The CDR3 is 16 amino acids. Trimming shortened V by 4 bases and J by 2 bases, and 15 bases separated the two germline ends. CDR3 nucleotide sequence: TGCGCCAGCAGCCTCACCCTGGACAGTACTAATGAAAAACTGTTTTTT. It translates to CASSLTLDSTNEKLFF. The variable domain in full, completed from reference TRBV5-1 and TRBJ1-4, reads KAGVTQTPRYLIKTRGQQVTLSCSPISGHRSVSWYQQTPGQGLQFLFEYFSETQRNKGNFPGRFSGRQFSNSRSEMNVSTLELGDSALYLCASSLTLDSTNEKLFFGSGTQLSVL.

The chain carries TRBV3-1 (or the pseudogene TRBV3-2) and TRBJ2-4; TRBD2 agrees at 14 bases. The germline V gene encodes CDR1 LGHDT and CDR2 YNNKEL (reference sequence). This CDR3 is 16 amino acids long. With 8 bases clipped from V and 7 bases from J, the junction kept 10 bases outside the gene matches. In nucleotides, the CDR3 is TGTGCCAGCCGGCCGACTAGCGGGGGGGGTTGGAACATTCAGTACTTC. The encoded protein is CASRPTSGGGWNIQYF.

The V gene is TRBV7-6, the J gene TRBJ2-2; the D is unclear. Germline-derived CDR1 and CDR2 are SGHVS and FNYEAQ. Trimming cost V 4 bases and J 7 bases, with 7 bases left between them. CDR3 length equals 12 residues. CDR3 region: CASSSSGGELFF. In nucleotides, the CDR3 is TGTGCCAGCAGCTCCTCGGGCGGGGAGCTGTTTTTT.

The chain joins TRBV6-5 to TRBJ1-1; the D gene is possibly TRBD1 (5 bases). V was pared by 11 bases and J by 3 bases, with 10 bases between. Germline loops: CDR1 MNHEY, CDR2 SVGAGI. The CDR3 extends over 11 amino acids. CDR3 coding DNA: TGTGCCTACGGGGGGTACACTGAAGCTTTCTTT. It yields the protein CAYGGYTEAFF.

This clone was seen more than once but under ten times. The chain couples TRBV29-1 to TRBJ1-3, with 7 bases aligning to TRBD1. Trimming took 6 bases from V and 3 from J; bases not matched to a gene: 5. Germline CDR1 reads SQVTM; CDR2 reads ANQGSEA. The CDR3 loop spans 13 amino acids. CDR3 nucleotides: TGCAGCGTGGGCGGGACAGTTGGAAACACCATATATTTT. Protein: CSVGGTVGNTIYF.

The chain uses TRBV5-6 and TRBJ1-2, with 9 positions matching TRBD1. CDR3 length: 18 amino acids. Germline lookup yields CDR1 SGHDT and CDR2 YYEEEE. The trim removed 6 bases at V and 0 bases at J, leaving 15 bases unmatched. CDR3 in DNA: TGTGCCAGCATCATTCTAACCGGGACAGGGATATCTAACTATGGCTACACCTTC. This sequence encodes CASIILTGTGISNYGYTF.

The genes are TRBV30 and TRBJ1-2; 7 bases are shared with TRBD1. The ends lost 4 bases at V and 2 bases at J; junction bases unmatched: 10. Germline V gene data show CDR1 as GTSNPN and CDR2 as SVGIG (reference sequence). CDR3 length: 15 residues. The CDR3 DNA reads as TGTGCCTGGACCGGTGACAGGGCGGGGAACTATGGCTACACCTTC. Protein product: CAWTGDRAGNYGYTF.

This chain uses TRBV24-1 with TRBJ2-2, with no clear D. Germline CDR1 is KGHDR and CDR2 is SFDVKD. The V and J ends lost 3 bases and 8 bases respectively, with 6 bases between them. There are 12 residues in the CDR3. CDR3: CATSDLTGELFF. The CDR3 nucleotides read TGTGCCACCAGTGATCTCACAGGGGAGCTGTTTTTT.